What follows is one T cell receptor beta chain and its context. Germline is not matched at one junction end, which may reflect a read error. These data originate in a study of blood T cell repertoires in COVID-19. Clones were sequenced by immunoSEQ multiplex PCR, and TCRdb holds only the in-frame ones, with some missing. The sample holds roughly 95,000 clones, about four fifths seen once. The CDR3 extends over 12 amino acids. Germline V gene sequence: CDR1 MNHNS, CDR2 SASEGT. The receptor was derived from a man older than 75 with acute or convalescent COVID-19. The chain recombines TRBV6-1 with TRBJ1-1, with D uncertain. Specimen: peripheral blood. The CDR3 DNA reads TGTGCCAGCAGTTATACCGACACAGAAGCTTTCTTT. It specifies CASSYTDTEAFF.